This T cell receptor beta chain was obtained from a study of cytomegalovirus exposure and HLA in healthy donors. Per germline, CDR1 SGHRS and CDR2 YFSETQ. The length of the CDR3 is 14 residues. The V end lost 3 bases, the J end lost 1 base, and 5 bases lay between the germline ends. Use of 60 Vbeta and 13 Jbeta primers characterized the PCR. Repertoires were generated with immunoSEQ multiplex PCR, while TCRdb's copy carries only in-frame clones and drops some. Of under 200,000 clones in the sample, 65% to 80% were seen once. Findings and caveats of the study: A later analysis found TCR association rates differed by HLA locus, highest for DRB1 and lowest for HLA-C. Researchers left out some V segments, among them TRBV6-2 and TRBV6-3, as indistinguishable.

Note on this clone: Its specificity is unknown.

At collection, donors were nominally healthy, but unrecorded immune exposures were probable. The gene calls are TRBV5-1 and TRBJ2-6; D call uncertain. The material sequenced was PBMCs. The receptor's source is a woman in her thirties or forties in good health and CMV-seropositive. The CDR3 region has the DNA TGCGCCAGCAGCTCCAAATCTGGGGCCAACGTCCTGACTTTC. Translating it yields CASSSKSGANVLTF. Complete variable domain (other parts from reference TRBV5-1 and TRBJ2-6): KAGVTQTPRYLIKTRGQQVTLSCSPISGHRSVSWYQQTPGQGLQFLFEYFSETQRNKGNFPGRFSGRQFSNSRSEMNVSTLELGDSALYLCASSSKSGANVLTFGAGSRLTVL.